This T cell receptor (beta chain) was documented in a study of blood T cell repertoires in COVID-19. Study information: There were acute and convalescent COVID-19 samples, and they came from the United States, Italy and Spain.

In the authors' workflow: By means of reference gene primer amplification, nucleated cell counts were estimated. Clones were sequenced by immunoSEQ multiplex PCR, and TCRdb holds only the in-frame ones, with some missing. V, J and clone size reflect that table, while D and trimming were determined from the DNA. The table shows roughly 260,000 clones, with 75% to 95% occurring only once. This CDR3 contains 15 residues. Germline lookup yields CDR1 SGDLS and CDR2 YYNGEE. Between the trimmed V and J ends, which lost 3 bases and 6 bases, there was a span of 17 bases. The sample was PBMCs or T cells enriched from blood (not recorded which). This clonotype originated in a woman aged 18-30 years who had recovered from COVID-19. This chain joins TRBV9 and TRBJ2-3; TRBD2 might be the D (6 bases). The CDR3 spells CASSAISGGIDTQYF. Written as DNA, the CDR3 is TGTGCCAGCAGCGCCATAAGTGGGGGGATCGATACGCAGTATTTT.